The 15 T cell receptor beta chains below all came from one sample that was sequenced in a study of T cell clonality in common variable immunodeficiency. The data were produced by immunoSEQ multiplex PCR, yet TCRdb's version contains in-frame clones alone and is incomplete. The sample presents some 32,000 clones, none singletons. Sequenced sample: peripheral blood mononuclear cells. Receptor source: a person aged 18 to 70 in good health.

This clone has ten or more counts. CDR3 sequence reads: CASSRFGDRYSPLHF. The part of the CDR3 DNA that was read is TGTGCCAGTAGTAGATTTGGGGACAGATATTCACCC. J is TRBJ1-6 and V is TRBV19; 7 nucleotides agree with TRBD1. The CDR3 end lies 3 residues beyond the end of the read and is filled in from the germline J gene. This CDR3 spans 15 amino acids. Germline CDR1 reads LNHDA; CDR2 reads SQIVND (reference sequence). Unmatched junction bases numbered 8, after V lost 4 bases and J lost 8 bases.

This clone showed up many times. CDR3 residues: CASMPSYGRGKLFF. The DNA read from the CDR3 is TGTGCCAGTATGCCCTCATACGGTAGGGGAAAA. The genes are TRBV19 and TRBJ1-4; TRBD1 might be the D (5 bases). The read ends 3 residues before the CDR3 terminus; that terminus is restored from the germline J gene. The V gene lost 7 bases and the J gene lost 10 bases, with 19 bases spanning the gap. This CDR3 has 14 amino acids. Germline lookup yields CDR1 LNHDA and CDR2 SQIVND (reference sequence).

For this clone: The missing CDR3 end, 3 residues past where the read stops, is filled in from the germline J gene. This rearrangement joins TRBV18 to TRBJ2-1, with D possibly TRBD2 on 6 matching bases. Germline lookup yields CDR1 KGHSH and CDR2 LQKENI. V dropped 4 bases and J dropped 4 bases, with 20 bases sitting between them. The CDR3 covers 17 residues. This CDR3 is CASSLPPFSGDYNEQFF. CDR3 DNA, as far as it was read: TGTGCCAGCTCACTTCCCCCATTTAGCGGAGATTACAATGAG.

This clone was detected ten times or more. The read is 3 residues too short to cover the CDR3 end, so that end is filled in from the germline J gene. The V call is TRBV7-3, the J call TRBJ1-1, with a weak D call TRBD1 (5 bases). Germline V gives CDR1 SGHTA, CDR2 FQGTGA. V lost 1 base and J 5 bases, leaving 20 bases between the germline ends. The CDR3 is 17 residues long. This chain's CDR3 is CASSLSRAGRGMTEAFF. The sequenced part of the CDR3 DNA is TGTGCCAGCAGCTTAAGTCGGGCGGGACGGGGGATGACTGAA.

In this sample, this clone turned up many times. The CDR3 extends 3 residues past the end of the read, so its final part is completed from the germline J gene. The genes are TRBV29-1 and TRBJ2-3; D is unresolved. CDR1 and CDR2 from the germline V gene are SQVTM and ANQGSEA. The CDR3 is 12 residues long. The ends were cut back, 3 bases at V and 1 base at J, with 5 bases in the middle. The CDR3 sequence is CSVESGTDTQYF. The covered CDR3 bases are TGCAGCGTTGAGAGCGGCACAGATACG.

This clone was seen repeatedly, ten times or more. The read finishes 3 residues shy of the CDR3 end, and the germline J gene is used to complete it. This chain links TRBV29-1 with TRBJ1-1, with D possibly matching TRBD1 (6 bases). Germline values: CDR1 SQVTM, CDR2 ANQGSEA. The CDR3 runs 13 residues. The V and J ends lost 8 bases and 3 bases respectively, with 16 bases between them. Partial CDR3 DNA: TGCAGCACCCTCACGGGGGGCGACACTGAA. It specifies CSTLTGGDTE. The entire CDR3 protein is CSTLTGGDTEAFF. The whole variable domain, remainder taken from reference TRBV29-1 and TRBJ1-1, is SAVISQKPSRDICQRGTSLTIQCQVDSQVTMMFWYRQQPGQSLTLIATANQGSEATYESGFVIDKFPISRPNLTFSTLTVSNMSPEDSSIYLCSTLTGGDTEAFFGQGTRLTVV.

This clone has more than one count but fewer than ten. The CDR3 end lies 3 residues beyond the end of the read and is filled in from the germline J gene. The V gene is TRBV7-9, the J gene TRBJ2-1; possible D gene TRBD2, 5 bases. The length of the CDR3 is 15 residues. CDR1 is SEHNR, CDR2 FQNEAQ, per germline (reference sequence). V gave up 7 bases and J gave up 0 bases, with 13 bases separating them. CDR3 bases read: TGTGCCAGCAACCTCGGGGTTAGCTCCTACAATGAG. Translated, it gives CASNLGVSSYNE. The whole CDR3 reads CASNLGVSSYNEQFF.

There are a few counts of this clone. The read halts 3 residues ahead of the CDR3 end, with the missing end drawn from the germline J gene. The chain has TRBV7-9 and TRBJ2-3, with D possibly being TRBD2 (6 bases). Germline assignment: CDR1 SEHNR and CDR2 FQNEAQ (reference sequence). The CDR3 is 13 amino acids. The CDR3 loop reads CASTMGGAQPQYF. Incomplete CDR3 DNA: TGTGCCAGCACCATGGGGGGAGCTCAGCCG. Combining the CDR3 with reference TRBV7-9 and TRBJ2-3 gives the whole variable domain DTGVSQNPRHKITKRGQNVTFRCDPISEHNRLYWYRQTLGQGPEFLTYFQNEAQLEKSRLLSDRFSAERPKGSFSTLEIQRTEQGDSAMYLCASTMGGAQPQYFGPGTRLTVL.

The table lists this clone with many counts. Sequencing ends 3 residues short of the CDR3 end; the germline J gene provides the rest. V is TRBV5-1 and J is TRBJ1-1; D not resolved. CDR3 size: 15 residues. Per germline, CDR1 SGHRS and CDR2 YFSETQ. Trimming took off 0 bases at V and 3 bases at J, with 12 bases between the two ends. Here the CDR3 reads CASSLDRLDDTEAFF. The covered CDR3 bases are TGCGCCAGCAGCTTGGACAGATTGGATGACACTGAA.

The table lists this clone with a few counts. The CDR3 goes on 3 residues after the read ends, and that part is filled in from the germline J gene. The chain employs TRBV11-1 and TRBJ2-3, with D perhaps TRBD1 (6 bases). The CDR3 runs to 14 residues. Trimming took off 5 bases at V and 0 bases at J, with 9 bases between the two ends. Germline V lookup: CDR1 SGHAT, CDR2 FQDESV (reference sequence). CDR3: CASSPDSSTDTQYF. CDR3 DNA (partial): TGTGCCAGCAGCCCGGACAGCAGCACAGATACG.

This clone came up many times. Sequencing ends 3 residues short of the CDR3 end; the germline J gene provides the rest. This rearrangement joins TRBV6-2 or TRBV6-3 to TRBJ2-1; 8 bases map to TRBD2. J was trimmed by 9 bases and V by 5 bases; bases with no gene match: 12. The CDR3 extends over 15 amino acids. Per the germline V gene, CDR1 is MNHEY and CDR2 is SVGEGT. The covered CDR3 bases are TGTGCCAGCAGTAGGGGCGGGGGGCCCTCAGGTGAG. Translating it yields CASSRGGGPSGE. The entire CDR3 protein is CASSRGGGPSGEQFF.

Ten or more counts support this clone. The read terminates 3 residues ahead of where the CDR3 ends, so the germline J gene completes it. The rearrangement joins TRBV20-1 to TRBJ2-5; unclear D gene. The V end was cut by 3 bases, the J end by 6 bases, with 17 bases between. The germline V gene has CDR1 DFQATT and CDR2 SNEGSKA (reference sequence). The CDR3 spans 14 residues. CDR3 DNA, as far as it was read: TGCAGTGCTAGCTATGTACAGTTGTTAAAGACC. Translated: CSASYVQLLKT. The full CDR3 protein is CSASYVQLLKTQYF.

The sample holds many counts of this clone. The read ends 3 residues shy of where the CDR3 ends; the end is completed using the germline J gene. The rearrangement links TRBV12-5 to TRBJ2-1; 11 positions match TRBD2. The V gene's germline CDR1 is LGHNT and CDR2 FRNRAP. The CDR3 length is 20 residues. Trimming cost V 0 bases and J 0 bases; bases outside gene matches: 10. The sequenced CDR3 bases are TGTGCTAGTGGTTTGGTAGGTTTCTCTAGCGGGGGGAGCTCCTACAATGAG. Its protein is CASGLVGFSSGGSSYNE. Given in full, the CDR3 is CASGLVGFSSGGSSYNEQFF.

CDR3 bases read: TGCGCCAGCAGGGAGACTCTCTCCTACGAG. This gives the protein CASRETLSYE. The full-length CDR3 reads as CASRETLSYEQYF. The genes are TRBV10-2 and TRBJ2-7; no clear D gene. The read is 3 residues too short to cover the CDR3 end, so that end is filled in from the germline J gene. The CDR3 has 13 residues. The V gene lost 6 bases and the J gene lost 0 bases, with 9 bases spanning the gap. The germline gives CDR1 WSHSY, CDR2 SAAADI.

This clone has at least ten counts. The read ends 3 residues shy of where the CDR3 ends; the end is completed using the germline J gene. V is TRBV7-6 and J is TRBJ2-6, with 10 bases that match TRBD2. The CDR3 runs 18 residues. Germline loops: CDR1 SGHVS, CDR2 FNYEAQ. J gave up 2 bases and V 1 base, and 5 bases lay outside the gene matches. Here the CDR3 reads CASSLEVSGRAGANVLTF. CDR3 DNA, as far as it was read: TGTGCCAGCAGCTTAGAAGTGAGCGGGAGGGCTGGGGCCAACGTC.